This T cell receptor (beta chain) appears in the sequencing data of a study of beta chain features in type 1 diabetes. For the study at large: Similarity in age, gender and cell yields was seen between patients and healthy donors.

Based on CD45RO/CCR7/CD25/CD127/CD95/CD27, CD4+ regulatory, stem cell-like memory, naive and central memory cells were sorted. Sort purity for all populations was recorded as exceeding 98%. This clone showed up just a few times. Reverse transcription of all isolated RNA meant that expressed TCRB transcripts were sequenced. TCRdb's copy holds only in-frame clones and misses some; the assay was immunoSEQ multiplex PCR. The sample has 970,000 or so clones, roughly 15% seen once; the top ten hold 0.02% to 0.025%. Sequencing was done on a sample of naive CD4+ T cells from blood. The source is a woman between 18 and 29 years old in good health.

CDR3 protein: CASSLTGNNYGYTF. The CDR3 DNA is TGTGCCAGCAGTTTAACAGGGAACAACTATGGCTACACCTTC. The chain carries TRBV28 and TRBJ1-2, with D perhaps TRBD1 (6 bases). The V end was cut by 2 bases, the J end by 2 bases, with 9 bases between. The germline V gene has CDR1 MDHEN and CDR2 SYDVKM. The CDR3 has 14 amino acids.